This T cell receptor beta chain was captured in a study of blood T cell repertoires in COVID-19. Overall study context: Whether acute or convalescent, the COVID-19 samples came from the United States, Italy and Spain. Sources were T cells, B-cell-depleted T cells, or PBMCs; the material itself was cDNA or gDNA.

Original handling: The authors estimated nucleated cell counts from reference gene primer amplification. Clones were read by immunoSEQ multiplex PCR, and TCRdb kept only the in-frame ones, dropping some. D and trimming come from the DNA, and the V and J calls and clone size come from that table. The table has 65,000 to 85,000 clones, more than 80% seen once. Germline V gene lookup returns CDR1 KGHSH and CDR2 LQKENI. Germline trimming cut 5 bases from V and 1 base from J; bases unmatched to any gene: 11. The CDR3 loop spans 17 amino acids. The chain joins TRBV18 to TRBJ2-1; 7 bases agree with TRBD2. This sequence originates from a human donor in a cohort sampled during active COVID-19. Specimen: peripheral blood. The CDR3 region is CASSLAGGFQSYNEQFF. CDR3 DNA sequence: TGTGCCAGCTCATTGGCCGGGGGGTTCCAATCCTACAATGAGCAGTTCTTC. Full variable domain (remainder filled in from reference TRBV18 and TRBJ2-1): NAGVMQNPRHLVRRRGQEARLRCSPMKGHSHVYWYRQLPEEGLKFMVYLQKENIIDESGMPKERFSAEFPKEGPSILRIQQVVRGDSAAYFCASSLAGGFQSYNEQFFGPGTRLTVL.